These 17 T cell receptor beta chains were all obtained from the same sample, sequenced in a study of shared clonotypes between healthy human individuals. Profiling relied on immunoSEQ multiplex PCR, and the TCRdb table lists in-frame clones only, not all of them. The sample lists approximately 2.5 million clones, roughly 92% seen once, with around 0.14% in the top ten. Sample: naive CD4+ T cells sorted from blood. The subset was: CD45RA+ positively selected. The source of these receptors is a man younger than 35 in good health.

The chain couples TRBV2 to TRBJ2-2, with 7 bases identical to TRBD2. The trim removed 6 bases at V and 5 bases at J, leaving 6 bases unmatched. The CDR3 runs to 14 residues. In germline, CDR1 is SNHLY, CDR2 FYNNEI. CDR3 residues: CASSPARGTGELFF. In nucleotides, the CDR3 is TGTGCCAGCAGCCCTGCGCGGGGGACCGGGGAGCTGTTTTTT. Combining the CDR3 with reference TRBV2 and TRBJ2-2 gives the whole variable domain EPEVTQTPSHQVTQMGQEVILRCVPISNHLYFYWYRQILGQKVEFLVSFYNNEISEKSEIFDDQFSVERPDGSNFTLKIRSTKLEDSAMYFCASSPARGTGELFFGEGSRLTVL.

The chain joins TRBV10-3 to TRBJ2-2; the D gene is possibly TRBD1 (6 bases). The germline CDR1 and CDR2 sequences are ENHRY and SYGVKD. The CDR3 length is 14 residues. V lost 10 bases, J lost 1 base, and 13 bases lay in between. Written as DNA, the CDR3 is TGTGCCAGCCTTGACAGGCTGAACACCGGGGAGCTGTTTTTT. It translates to CASLDRLNTGELFF.

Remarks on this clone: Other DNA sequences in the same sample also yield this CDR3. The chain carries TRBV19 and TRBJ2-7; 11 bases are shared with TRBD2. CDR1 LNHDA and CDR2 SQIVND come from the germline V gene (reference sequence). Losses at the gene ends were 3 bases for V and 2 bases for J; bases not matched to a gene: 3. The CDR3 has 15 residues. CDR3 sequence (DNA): TGTGCCAGTAGTATCCTAGCGGGAGGCCCCTACGAGCAGTACTTC. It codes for CASSILAGGPYEQYF.

CDR3 DNA sequence: TGCGCCAGCAGCTTGGCCGGACAGGGGCAAGGCTACACCTTC. Translation: CASSLAGQGQGYTF. The gene calls are TRBV5-1 and TRBJ1-2, with TRBD1 matching 9 bases. This CDR3 is 14 amino acids long. Germline loops: CDR1 SGHRS, CDR2 YFSETQ. Trimming at V came to 0 bases and at J to 8 bases, leaving 5 bases not matched to a gene. Full variable domain (missing parts from reference TRBV5-1 and TRBJ1-2): KAGVTQTPRYLIKTRGQQVTLSCSPISGHRSVSWYQQTPGQGLQFLFEYFSETQRNKGNFPGRFSGRQFSNSRSEMNVSTLELGDSALYLCASSLAGQGQGYTFGSGTRLTVV.

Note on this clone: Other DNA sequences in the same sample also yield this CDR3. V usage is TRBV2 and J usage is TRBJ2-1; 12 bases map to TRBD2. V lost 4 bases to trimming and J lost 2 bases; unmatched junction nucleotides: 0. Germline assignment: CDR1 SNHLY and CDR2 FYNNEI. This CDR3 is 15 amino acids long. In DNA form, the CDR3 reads TGTGCCAGCAGTGGGACTAGCGGGACCTACAATGAGCAGTTCTTC. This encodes CASSGTSGTYNEQFF.

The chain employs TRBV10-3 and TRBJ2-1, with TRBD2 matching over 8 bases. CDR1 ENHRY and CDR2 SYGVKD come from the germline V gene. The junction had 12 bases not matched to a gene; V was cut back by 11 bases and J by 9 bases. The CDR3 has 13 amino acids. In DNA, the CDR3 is TGTGCCGCCGGGGGGGGAGCCTACGGTGAGCAGTTCTTC. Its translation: CAAGGGAYGEQFF.

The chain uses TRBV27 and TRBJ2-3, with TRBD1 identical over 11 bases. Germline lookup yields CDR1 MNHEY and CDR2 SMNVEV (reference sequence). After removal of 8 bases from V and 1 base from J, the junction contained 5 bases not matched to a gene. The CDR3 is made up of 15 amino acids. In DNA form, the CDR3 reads TGTGCCAGCGGCTTGGGACAGGGGGGCACAGATACGCAGTATTTT. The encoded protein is CASGLGQGGTDTQYF.

CDR3 DNA: TGTGCTAGTGGGGGAGCTAGCGGGAGGGCCATTGAGCAGTTCTTC. Translated, it gives CASGGASGRAIEQFF. The gene calls are TRBV12-5 and TRBJ2-1; 12 positions agree with TRBD2. The junction had 9 bases not matched to a gene; V was cut back by 6 bases and J by 9 bases. The CDR3 contains 15 residues. Germline values: CDR1 LGHNT, CDR2 FRNRAP.

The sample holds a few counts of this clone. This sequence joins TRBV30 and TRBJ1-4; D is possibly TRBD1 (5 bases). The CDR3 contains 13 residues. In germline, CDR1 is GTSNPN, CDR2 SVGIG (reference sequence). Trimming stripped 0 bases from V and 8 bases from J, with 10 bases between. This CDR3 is CAWSVQEGEKLFF. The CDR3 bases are TGTGCCTGGAGTGTACAGGAGGGCGAAAAACTGTTTTTT.

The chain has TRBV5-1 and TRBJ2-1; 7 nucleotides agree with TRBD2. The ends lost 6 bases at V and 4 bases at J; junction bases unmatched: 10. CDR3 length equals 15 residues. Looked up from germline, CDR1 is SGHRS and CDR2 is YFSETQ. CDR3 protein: CASMAGVGIYNEQFF. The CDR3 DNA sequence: TGCGCCAGCATGGCGGGAGTTGGTATTTACAATGAGCAGTTCTTC.

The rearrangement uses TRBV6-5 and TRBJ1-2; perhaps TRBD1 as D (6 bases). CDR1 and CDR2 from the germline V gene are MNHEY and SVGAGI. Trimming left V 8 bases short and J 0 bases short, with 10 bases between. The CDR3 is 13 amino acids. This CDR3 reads CASGAGANYGYTF. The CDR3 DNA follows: TGTGCCAGCGGGGCAGGGGCTAACTATGGCTACACCTTC.

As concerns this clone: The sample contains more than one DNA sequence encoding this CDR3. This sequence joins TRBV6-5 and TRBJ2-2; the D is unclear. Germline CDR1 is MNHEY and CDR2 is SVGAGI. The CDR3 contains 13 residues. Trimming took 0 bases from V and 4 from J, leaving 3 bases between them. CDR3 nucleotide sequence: TGTGCCAGCAGTTACTCTGTCACCGGGGAGCTGTTTTTT. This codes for CASSYSVTGELFF.

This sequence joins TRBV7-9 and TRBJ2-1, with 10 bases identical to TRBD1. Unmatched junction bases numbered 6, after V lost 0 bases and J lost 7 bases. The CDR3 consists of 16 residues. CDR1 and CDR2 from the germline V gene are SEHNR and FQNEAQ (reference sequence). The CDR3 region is CASSLAHGQGENEQFF. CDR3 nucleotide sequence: TGTGCCAGCAGCTTAGCGCATGGACAGGGGGAAAATGAGCAGTTCTTC. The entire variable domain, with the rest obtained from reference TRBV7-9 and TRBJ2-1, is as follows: DTGVSQNPRHKITKRGQNVTFRCDPISEHNRLYWYRQTLGQGPEFLTYFQNEAQLEKSRLLSDRFSAERPKGSFSTLEIQRTEQGDSAMYLCASSLAHGQGENEQFFGPGTRLTVL.

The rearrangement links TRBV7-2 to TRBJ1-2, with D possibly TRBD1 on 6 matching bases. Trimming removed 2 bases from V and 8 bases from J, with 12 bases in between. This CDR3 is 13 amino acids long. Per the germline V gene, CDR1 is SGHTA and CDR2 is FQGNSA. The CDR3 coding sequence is TGTGCCAGCAGCTTAAGACAGGCTTGGGGCTACACCTTC. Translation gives CASSLRQAWGYTF.

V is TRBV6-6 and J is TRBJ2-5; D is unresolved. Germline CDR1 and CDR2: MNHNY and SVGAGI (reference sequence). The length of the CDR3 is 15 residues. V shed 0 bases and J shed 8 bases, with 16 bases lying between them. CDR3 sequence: CASSYSEQFRSTQYF. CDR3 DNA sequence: TGTGCCAGCAGTTACTCGGAGCAGTTTCGATCTACCCAGTACTTC.

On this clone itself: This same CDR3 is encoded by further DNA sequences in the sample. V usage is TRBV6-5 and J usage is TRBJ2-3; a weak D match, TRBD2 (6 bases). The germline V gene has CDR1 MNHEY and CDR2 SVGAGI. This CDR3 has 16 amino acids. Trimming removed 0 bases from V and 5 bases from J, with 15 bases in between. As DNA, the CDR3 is TGTGCCAGCAGTTACTCTGGGGGAGGTCGAGGAGATACGCAGTATTTT. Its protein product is CASSYSGGGRGDTQYF.

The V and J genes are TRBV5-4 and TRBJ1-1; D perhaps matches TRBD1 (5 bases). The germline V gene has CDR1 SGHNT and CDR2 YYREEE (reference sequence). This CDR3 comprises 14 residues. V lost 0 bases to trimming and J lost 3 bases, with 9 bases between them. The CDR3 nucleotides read TGTGCCAGCAGCTTGGCTTTAGGGGACACTGAAGCTTTCTTT. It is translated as CASSLALGDTEAFF.